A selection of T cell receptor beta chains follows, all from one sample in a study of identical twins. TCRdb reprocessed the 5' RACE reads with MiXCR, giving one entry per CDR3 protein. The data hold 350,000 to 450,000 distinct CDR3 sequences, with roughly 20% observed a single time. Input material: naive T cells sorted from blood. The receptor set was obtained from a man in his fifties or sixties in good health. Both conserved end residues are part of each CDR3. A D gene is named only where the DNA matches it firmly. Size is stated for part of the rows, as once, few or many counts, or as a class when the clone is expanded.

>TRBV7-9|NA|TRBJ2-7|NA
CASSLVSAGGGYEQYF
TGTGCCAGCAGCTTAGTGTCGGCAGGGGGAGGCTACGAGCAGTACTTC
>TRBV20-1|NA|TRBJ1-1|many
CSARGSTNTEAFF
TGCAGTGCAAGGGGCAGTACGAACACTGAAGCTTTCTTT
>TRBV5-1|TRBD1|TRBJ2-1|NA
CASSLGGTGVHNEQFF
TGCGCCAGCAGCTTGGGCGGGACAGGGGTACACAATGAGCAGTTCTTC
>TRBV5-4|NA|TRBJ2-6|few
CASSLVGGSGANVLTF
TGTGCCAGCAGCTTGGTGGGGGGCTCTGGGGCCAACGTCCTGACTTTC
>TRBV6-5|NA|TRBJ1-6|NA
CASSSGIRSPLHF
TGTGCCAGCAGTTCAGGGATTCGATCACCCCTCCACTTT
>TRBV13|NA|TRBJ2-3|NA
CASSLGWRSTDTQYF
TGTGCCAGCAGCTTAGGCTGGCGGAGCACAGATACGCAGTATTTT
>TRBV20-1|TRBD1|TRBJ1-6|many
CSASPRGGDSPLHF
TGCAGTGCTAGTCCCAGGGGGGGAGATTCACCCCTCCACTTT
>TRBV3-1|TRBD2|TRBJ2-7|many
CASSQDSGRWWYEQYF
TGTGCCAGCAGCCAGGATAGCGGGAGATGGTGGTACGAGCAGTACTTC
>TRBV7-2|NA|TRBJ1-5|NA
CASSLGYRAQPQHF
TGTGCCAGCAGCTTAGGATACAGGGCTCAGCCCCAGCATTTT
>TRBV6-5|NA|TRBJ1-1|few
CASSYTGMNTEAFF
TGTGCCAGCAGTTATACAGGGATGAACACTGAAGCTTTCTTT
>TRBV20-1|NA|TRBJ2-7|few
CSARASSGYEQYF
TGCAGTGCTAGAGCTAGCTCTGGGTACGAGCAGTACTTC
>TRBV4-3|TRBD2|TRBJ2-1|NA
CASSQDPSGTYNEQFF
TGCGCCAGCAGCCAAGATCCTAGCGGGACCTACAATGAGCAGTTCTTC
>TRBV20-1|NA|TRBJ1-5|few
CSANRDTNQPQHF
TGCAGTGCTAACCGGGACACCAATCAGCCCCAGCATTTT
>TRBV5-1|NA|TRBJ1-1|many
CASSLDRQVMNTEAFF
TGCGCCAGCAGCTTGGACCGACAGGTGATGAACACTGAAGCTTTCTTT
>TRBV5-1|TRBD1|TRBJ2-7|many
CASSWGTGGYEQYF
TGCGCCAGCAGCTGGGGAACAGGGGGGTACGAGCAGTACTTC
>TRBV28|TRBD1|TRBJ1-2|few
CASSLPGQTYGYTF
TGTGCCAGCAGTTTACCGGGACAGACCTATGGCTACACCTTC
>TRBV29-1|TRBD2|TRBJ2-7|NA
CSAVAGVVNEQYF
TGCAGCGCCGTAGCGGGAGTAGTGAACGAGCAGTACTTC
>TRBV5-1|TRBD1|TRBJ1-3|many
CALRTKRGQVAGNTIYF
TGCGCCTTAAGAACGAAGAGGGGGCAAGTTGCTGGAAACACCATATATTTT
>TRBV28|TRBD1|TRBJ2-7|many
CASRRQGLDEQYF
TGTGCCAGCAGACGACAGGGTCTCGACGAGCAGTACTTC
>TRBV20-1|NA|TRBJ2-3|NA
CSATTWGTDTQYF
TGCAGTGCAACCACCTGGGGCACAGATACGCAGTATTTT
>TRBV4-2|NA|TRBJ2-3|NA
CASSQDPGFTDTQYF
TGTGCCAGCAGCCAAGATCCGGGGTTCACAGATACGCAGTATTTT
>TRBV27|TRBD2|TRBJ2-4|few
CASSFLAGAQAGKNIQYF
TGTGCCAGCAGTTTTTTAGCGGGCGCCCAAGCAGGCAAAAACATTCAGTACTTC
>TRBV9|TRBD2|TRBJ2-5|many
CASSVGTSGKQETQYF
TGTGCCAGCAGCGTAGGGACTAGCGGGAAGCAAGAGACCCAGTACTTC
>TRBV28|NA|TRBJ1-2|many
CASSLVPYSGGYTF
TGTGCCAGCAGTTTAGTCCCCTACAGTGGAGGCTACACCTTC
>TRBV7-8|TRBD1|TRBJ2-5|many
CASSVTGEETQYF
TGTGCCAGCAGCGTAACAGGGGAAGAGACCCAGTACTTC
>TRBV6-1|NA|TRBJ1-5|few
CASFTGNSNQPQHF
TGTGCCAGCTTCACAGGGAATAGCAATCAGCCCCAGCATTTT
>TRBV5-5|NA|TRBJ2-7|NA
CASSSRQASYEQYF
TGTGCCAGCAGCTCCAGACAGGCATCCTACGAGCAGTACTTC
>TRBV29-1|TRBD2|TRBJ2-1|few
CSVEGGPSGRDNEQFF
TGCAGCGTTGAAGGAGGACCTAGCGGGAGGGACAATGAGCAGTTCTTC
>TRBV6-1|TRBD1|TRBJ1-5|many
CASRPFWDNRGRDQPQHF
TGTGCCAGCAGGCCGTTTTGGGACAACAGGGGGCGGGATCAGCCCCAGCATTTT
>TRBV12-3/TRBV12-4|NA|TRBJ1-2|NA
CASSYNYGYTF
TGTGCCAGCTCGTATAACTATGGCTACACCTTC
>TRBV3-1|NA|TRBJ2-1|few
CASSQEKGDEQFF
TGTGCCAGCAGCCAAGAAAAGGGGGATGAGCAGTTCTTC
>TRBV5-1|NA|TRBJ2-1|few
CASSLGRQGLGEQFF
TGCGCCAGCAGCTTGGGTCGCCAGGGTTTAGGTGAGCAGTTCTTC
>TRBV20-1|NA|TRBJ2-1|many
CSASGGRTSSYNEQFF
TGCAGTGCTAGCGGGGGACGGACGAGCTCCTACAATGAGCAGTTCTTC
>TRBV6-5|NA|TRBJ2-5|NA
CASSYLRDNQETQYF
TGTGCCAGCAGTTACCTTCGGGACAACCAAGAGACCCAGTACTTC
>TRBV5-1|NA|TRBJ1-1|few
CASSFGLNLDTEAFF
TGCGCCAGCAGCTTCGGCCTAAATCTGGACACTGAAGCTTTCTTT
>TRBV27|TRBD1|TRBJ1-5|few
CASSLPGDRAHTGIKPQHF
TGTGCCAGCAGTTTACCTGGGGACAGAGCCCATACGGGAATCAAGCCCCAGCATTTT
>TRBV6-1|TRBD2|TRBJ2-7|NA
CASGLAGTIYEQYF
TGTGCCAGCGGACTAGCGGGCACGATCTACGAGCAGTACTTC
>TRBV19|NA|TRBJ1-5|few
CASSIGGQTNQPQHF
TGTGCCAGTAGTATAGGAGGACAGACGAATCAGCCCCAGCATTTT
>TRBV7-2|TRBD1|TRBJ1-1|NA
CASSTGTGMTTEAFF
TGTGCCAGCAGCACAGGGACAGGGATGACCACTGAAGCTTTCTTT
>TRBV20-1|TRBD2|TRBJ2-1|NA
CSARDLLAGGNNEQFF
TGCAGTGCTAGAGATCTCCTAGCGGGGGGAAACAATGAGCAGTTCTTC
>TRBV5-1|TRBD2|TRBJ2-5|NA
CASTVAGGKQETQYF
TGCGCCAGCACGGTAGCGGGGGGCAAACAAGAGACCCAGTACTTC
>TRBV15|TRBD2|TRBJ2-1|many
CATSRDPRTSGGYSYNEQFF
TGTGCCACCAGCAGAGATCCCCGGACTAGCGGGGGGTACTCCTACAATGAGCAGTTCTTC
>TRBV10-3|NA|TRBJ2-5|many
CAIRKDRQETQYF
TGTGCCATCAGGAAAGACAGACAAGAGACCCAGTACTTC
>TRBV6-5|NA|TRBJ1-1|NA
CASSYGGRNTEAFF
TGTGCCAGCAGTTACGGGGGGAGGAACACTGAAGCTTTCTTT
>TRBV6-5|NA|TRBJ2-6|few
CASSYSKGGSGANVLTF
TGTGCCAGCAGTTACTCCAAGGGAGGATCGGGGGCCAACGTCCTGACTTTC
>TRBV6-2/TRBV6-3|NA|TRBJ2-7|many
CASSMIIVGGNSYEQYF
TGTGCCAGCAGTATGATTATTGTCGGGGGTAACTCCTACGAGCAGTACTTC
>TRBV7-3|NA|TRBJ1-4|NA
CAGGATRRNEKLFF
TGTGCCGGCGGGGCGACACGGCGGAATGAAAAACTGTTTTTT
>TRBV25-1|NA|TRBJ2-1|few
CASLAGTWGNEQFF
TGTGCCAGCCTCGCCGGGACTTGGGGCAATGAGCAGTTCTTC
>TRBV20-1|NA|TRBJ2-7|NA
CSARDSDSYEQYF
TGCAGTGCTAGAGATAGTGACAGCTACGAGCAGTACTTC